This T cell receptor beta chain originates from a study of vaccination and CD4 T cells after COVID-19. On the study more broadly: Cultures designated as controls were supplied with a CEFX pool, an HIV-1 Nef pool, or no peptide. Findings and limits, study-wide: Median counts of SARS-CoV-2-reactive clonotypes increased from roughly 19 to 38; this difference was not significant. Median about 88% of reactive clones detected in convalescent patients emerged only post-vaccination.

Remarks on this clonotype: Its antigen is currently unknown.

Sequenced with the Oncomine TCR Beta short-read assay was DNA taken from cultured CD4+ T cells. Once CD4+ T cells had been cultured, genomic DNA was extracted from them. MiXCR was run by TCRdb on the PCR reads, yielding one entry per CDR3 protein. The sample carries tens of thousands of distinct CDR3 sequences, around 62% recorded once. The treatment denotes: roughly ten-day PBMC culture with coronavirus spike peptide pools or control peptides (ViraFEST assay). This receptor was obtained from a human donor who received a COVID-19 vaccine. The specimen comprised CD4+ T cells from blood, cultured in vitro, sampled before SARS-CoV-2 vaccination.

The CDR3 coding sequence is TGTGCCAGCAGTTTCTCGGGACGGGGTGGATGGGATACGCAGTATTTT. This sequence encodes CASSFSGRGGWDTQYF. The V call is TRBV12-3 or TRBV12-4, the J call TRBJ2-3; either TRBD1 or TRBD2 may supply D (5 bases each). The V gene lost 3 bases and the J gene lost 6 bases, with 19 bases spanning the gap. This CDR3 spans 16 amino acids.